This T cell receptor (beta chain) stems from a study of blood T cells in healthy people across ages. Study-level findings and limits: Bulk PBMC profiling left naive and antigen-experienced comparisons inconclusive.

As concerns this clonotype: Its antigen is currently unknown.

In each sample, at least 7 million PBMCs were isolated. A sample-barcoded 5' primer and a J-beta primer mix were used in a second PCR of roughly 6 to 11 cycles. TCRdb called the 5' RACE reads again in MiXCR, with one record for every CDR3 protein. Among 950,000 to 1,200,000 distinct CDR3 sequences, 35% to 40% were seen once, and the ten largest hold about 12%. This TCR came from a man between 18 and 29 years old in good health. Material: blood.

The CDR3 protein is CASSYAGTGGLEQYF. The DNA for the CDR3 is TGTGCCAGCAGTTACGCCGGGACAGGGGGGCTCGAGCAGTACTTC. The chain joins TRBV6-2 or TRBV6-3 to TRBJ2-5; TRBD1 agrees at 11 bases. The J call could be wrong; TRBJ2-7 is a better fit for the DNA end. The CDR3 is 15 residues long. Germline V gene lookup returns CDR1 MNHEY and CDR2 SVGEGT.